This T cell receptor (beta chain) was recovered during a study of vaccination effects on CD4 cells after COVID-19 (dated by TCRdb to 2021 to 2024). Notes on the research overall: To identify antigen-specific CD4+ T cell clonotypes by their expansion, the ViraFEST assay first stimulated PBMC with viral peptide pools and then applied TCR sequencing. Cultures from other donors in the study were sequenced using the Oncomine TCR Beta short-read assay on an Illumina iSeq 100. The study compared SARS-CoV-2 spike-specific CD4+ TCR repertoires before and after mRNA vaccination in COVID-19 convalescent patients and infection-naive vaccine recipients. Some 2 million PBMC per well were cultured in IMDM with about 5.1% human AB serum, 8.5 to 10 IU/ml IL-2 and gentamicin, plus 10 ug/ml peptides. Altogether, 10 COVID-19 convalescent patients and 4 SARS-CoV-2-naive healthy vaccine recipients made up the full study. Across the study, the median time from the second dose to post-vaccine sampling was 72 days (range 14 to 241). The paper as a whole reports these results and caveats: The study was limited by a small number of convalescent patients, and early post-infection timepoints were lacking. Both infection-induced and vaccine-induced clones contracted markedly at late post-vaccination timepoints, which is consistent with waning T cell responses. In healthy vaccine recipients, vaccine-induced clones were almost all SARS-CoV-2 mono-reactive, with only 1 of 255 being cross-reactive with common cold coronaviruses.

Turning to this clone: This clone's antigen is unknown. Base qualities are not recorded, but no much larger clone differs from it by a single base.

The junction shows trimming of 4 bases on V and 5 bases on J, plus 8 bases between the germline ends. The CDR3 starts with the cysteine, ends with the phenylalanine, and has 12 residues. Only CDR3 DNA is held: 36 bases, read in frame from base 1. Library method: the immunoSEQ multiplex PCR assay. DNA from the cultured, isolated CD4+ T cells was subjected to TCR beta CDR3 sequencing. Under the source paper's analysis protocol: Non-productive TCR sequences were removed, reads were trimmed to the CDR3 region, and CDR3s of at least 7 amino acids were retained. Antigen-specific clonotypes were identified using the MANAFEST web app by comparison of expansion in peptide wells against reference cultures. Positive clones required FDR<0.05 expansion versus reference and all other wells, odds ratio above 5, and frequency above 0.1% in two replicate wells. Cross-reactive clonotypes were defined as significantly expanded in SARS-CoV-2 spike wells and in at least one common cold coronavirus spike condition. Using the stringdist R package, CDR3 similarity was measured by Levenshtein distance, and unrooted trees were constructed with ape in R 3.6.1. As stored in TCRdb, this immuneACCESS dataset retains in-frame rearrangements with V and J assigned. A fraction of the clones does not appear; measured against another copy, unresolved V genes explain less than half of the discrepancy, and the remainder lacks a known reason. V and J calls and clone size are given by that table; D and trimming were obtained from the DNA. The sample includes about 40,000 clones, with around 73% observed a single time. The ten largest clonotypes hold more than 7.5% of the sample.

After around 11 days of culture, CD4+ T cells were isolated with the EasySep CD4+ T cell isolation kit. Each participant received two doses of an mRNA SARS-CoV-2 vaccine, either BNT162b2 or mRNA-1273. None of the healthy vaccine recipients had a prior SARS-CoV-2 infection, which was confirmed by nucleocapsid antibody tests that came back negative both before and after vaccination. On days 3 and 7, half of the culture medium was replaced with fresh IL-2-containing medium. Unless otherwise noted, each peptide stimulation condition was cultured in triplicate wells. PBMC were separated from whole blood using Ficoll-Paque Plus gradient centrifugation and were then either cryopreserved at -140C or used fresh. The QIAamp micro DNA kit was used to extract genomic DNA from the cultured CD4+ T cells.

The source is a human donor who received a COVID-19 vaccine. Recombination joined TRBV12-3 or TRBV12-4 with TRBJ2-5; a tentative D call is TRBD2 (6 bases match). The specimen comprised CD4+ T cells from PBMCs cultured without peptide, sampled after COVID-19 vaccination. The CDR3 protein is CASSWDWETQYF. Read as DNA, the sequence is TGTGCCAGCAGTTGGGACTGGGAGACCCAGTACTTC.